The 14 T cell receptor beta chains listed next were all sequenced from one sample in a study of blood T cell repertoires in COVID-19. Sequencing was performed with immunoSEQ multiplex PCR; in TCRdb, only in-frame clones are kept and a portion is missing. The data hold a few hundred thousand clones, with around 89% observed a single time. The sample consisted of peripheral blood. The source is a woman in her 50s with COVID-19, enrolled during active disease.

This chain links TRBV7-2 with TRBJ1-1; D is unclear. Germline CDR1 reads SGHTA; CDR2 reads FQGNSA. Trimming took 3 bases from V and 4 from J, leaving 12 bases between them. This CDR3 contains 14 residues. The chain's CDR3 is CASSFKAGITEAFF. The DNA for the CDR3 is TGTGCCAGCAGCTTTAAGGCGGGGATCACTGAAGCTTTCTTT.

CDR3: CASSQGGEREGVNTEAFF. Here the CDR3 DNA reads TGTGCCAGCAGCCAGGGGGGAGAGCGGGAGGGAGTGAACACTGAAGCTTTCTTT. The rearrangement uses TRBV3-1 (or the pseudogene TRBV3-2) and TRBJ1-1, with a tentative D call TRBD1 (5 bases). Germline V gives CDR1 LGHDT, CDR2 YNNKEL (reference sequence). The length of the CDR3 is 18 residues. V was pared by 3 bases and J by 0 bases, with 20 bases between.

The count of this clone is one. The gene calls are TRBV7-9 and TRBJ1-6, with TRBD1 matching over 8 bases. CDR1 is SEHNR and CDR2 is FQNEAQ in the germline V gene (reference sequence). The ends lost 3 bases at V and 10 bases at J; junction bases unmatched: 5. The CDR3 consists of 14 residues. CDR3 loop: CASSFGQGGSPLHF. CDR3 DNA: TGTGCCAGCAGCTTCGGACAGGGCGGCTCACCCCTCCACTTT. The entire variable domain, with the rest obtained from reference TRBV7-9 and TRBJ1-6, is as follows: DTGVSQNPRHKITKRGQNVTFRCDPISEHNRLYWYRQTLGQGPEFLTYFQNEAQLEKSRLLSDRFSAERPKGSFSTLEIQRTEQGDSAMYLCASSFGQGGSPLHFGNGTRLTVT.

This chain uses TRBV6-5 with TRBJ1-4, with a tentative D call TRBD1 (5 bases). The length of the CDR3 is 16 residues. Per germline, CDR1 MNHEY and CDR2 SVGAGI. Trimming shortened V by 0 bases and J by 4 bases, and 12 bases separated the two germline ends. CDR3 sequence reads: CASSYSIGHLNEKLFF. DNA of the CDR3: TGTGCCAGCAGTTACTCGATCGGACATCTTAATGAAAAACTGTTTTTT.

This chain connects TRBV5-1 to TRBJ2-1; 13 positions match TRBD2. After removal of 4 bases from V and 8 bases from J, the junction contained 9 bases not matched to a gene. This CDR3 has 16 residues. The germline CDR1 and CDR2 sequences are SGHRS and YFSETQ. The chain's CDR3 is CASSLTSGGAFYEQFF. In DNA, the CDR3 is TGCGCCAGCAGCCTAACTAGCGGGGGGGCCTTTTATGAGCAGTTCTTC.

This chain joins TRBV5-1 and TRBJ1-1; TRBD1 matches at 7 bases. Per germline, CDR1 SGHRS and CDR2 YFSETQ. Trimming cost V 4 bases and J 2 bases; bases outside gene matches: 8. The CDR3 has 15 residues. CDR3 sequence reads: CASSLADRANTEAFF. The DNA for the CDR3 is TGCGCCAGCAGCCTAGCCGACAGGGCTAACACTGAAGCTTTCTTT.

CDR3 residues: CASSSDRADTQYF. In DNA form, the CDR3 reads TGTGCCAGCAGCTCCGACAGGGCCGATACGCAGTATTTT. The J gene is TRBJ2-3, the V gene TRBV5-6; 7 nucleotides match TRBD1. With V trimmed by 3 bases and J by 6 bases, 4 bases remained unmatched. Germline CDR1 is SGHDT and CDR2 is YYEEEE. The CDR3 spans 13 residues.

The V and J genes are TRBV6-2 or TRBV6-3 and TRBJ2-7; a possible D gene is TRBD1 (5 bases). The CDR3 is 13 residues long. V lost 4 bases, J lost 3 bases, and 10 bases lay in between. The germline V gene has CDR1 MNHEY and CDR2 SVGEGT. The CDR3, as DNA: TGTGCCAGCAGTTCAGGGTTCCACTACGAGCAGTACTTC. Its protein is CASSSGFHYEQYF.

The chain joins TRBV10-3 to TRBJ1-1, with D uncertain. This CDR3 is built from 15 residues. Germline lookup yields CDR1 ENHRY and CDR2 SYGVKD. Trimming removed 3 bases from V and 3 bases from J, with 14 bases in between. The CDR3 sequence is CAISEGVGRDTEAFF. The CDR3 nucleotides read TGTGCCATCAGTGAAGGCGTCGGGAGGGACACTGAAGCTTTCTTT.

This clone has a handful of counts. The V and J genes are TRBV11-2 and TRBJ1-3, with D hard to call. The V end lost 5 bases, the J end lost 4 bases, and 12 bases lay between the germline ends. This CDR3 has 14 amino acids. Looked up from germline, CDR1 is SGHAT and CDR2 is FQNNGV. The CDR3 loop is CASSPIPGGNTIYF. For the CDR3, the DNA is TGTGCCAGCAGCCCGATCCCCGGGGGAAACACCATATATTTT.

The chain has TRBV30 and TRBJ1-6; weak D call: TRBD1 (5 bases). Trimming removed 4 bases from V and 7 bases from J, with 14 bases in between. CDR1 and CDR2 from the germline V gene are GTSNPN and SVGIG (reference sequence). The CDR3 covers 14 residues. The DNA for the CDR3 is TGTGCCTGGAAAGGGGCCATAGGGAATTCACCCCTCCACTTT. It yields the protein CAWKGAIGNSPLHF.

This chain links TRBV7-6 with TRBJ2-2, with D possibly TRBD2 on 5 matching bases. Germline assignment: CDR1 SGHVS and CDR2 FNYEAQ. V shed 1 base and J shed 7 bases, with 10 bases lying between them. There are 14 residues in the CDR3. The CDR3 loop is CASSLGLAFGELFF. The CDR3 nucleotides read TGTGCCAGCAGCTTAGGGCTAGCCTTCGGGGAGCTGTTTTTT.

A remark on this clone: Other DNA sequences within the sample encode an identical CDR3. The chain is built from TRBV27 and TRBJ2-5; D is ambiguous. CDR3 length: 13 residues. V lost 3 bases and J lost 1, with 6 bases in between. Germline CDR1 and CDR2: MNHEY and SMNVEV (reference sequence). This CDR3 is CASSFGGQETQYF. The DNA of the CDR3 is TGTGCCAGCAGTTTCGGCGGCCAAGAGACCCAGTACTTC.

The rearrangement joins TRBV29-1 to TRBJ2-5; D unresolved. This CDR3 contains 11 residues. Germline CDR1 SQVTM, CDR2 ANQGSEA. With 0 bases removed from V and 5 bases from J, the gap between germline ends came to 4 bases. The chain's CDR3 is CSVEDMETQYF. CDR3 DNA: TGCAGCGTTGAAGATATGGAGACCCAGTACTTC.